This TCR beta chain was captured in a study of T cell changes during pregnancy in multiple sclerosis. Only in-frame clones appear in the TCRdb table, and some are missing; sequencing was by immunoSEQ multiplex PCR. The data contain tens of thousands of clones, around nine tenths of them singletons. V was clipped by 3 bases and J by 1 base, with 16 bases between them. Germline CDR1 reads MNHNS; CDR2 reads SASEGT. CDR3 size: 17 residues. Sequencing was performed on peripheral blood, taken in the first trimester of pregnancy. The origin of this receptor is a female donor in good health, enrolled as a control in a pregnancy study. The V and J genes are TRBV6-1 and TRBJ2-1; D might be TRBD2 (5 bases). This chain's CDR3 is CASSDPTLRRSYNEQFF. The CDR3, as DNA: TGTGCCAGCAGTGACCCGACCCTCCGGAGGTCCTACAATGAGCAGTTCTTC.